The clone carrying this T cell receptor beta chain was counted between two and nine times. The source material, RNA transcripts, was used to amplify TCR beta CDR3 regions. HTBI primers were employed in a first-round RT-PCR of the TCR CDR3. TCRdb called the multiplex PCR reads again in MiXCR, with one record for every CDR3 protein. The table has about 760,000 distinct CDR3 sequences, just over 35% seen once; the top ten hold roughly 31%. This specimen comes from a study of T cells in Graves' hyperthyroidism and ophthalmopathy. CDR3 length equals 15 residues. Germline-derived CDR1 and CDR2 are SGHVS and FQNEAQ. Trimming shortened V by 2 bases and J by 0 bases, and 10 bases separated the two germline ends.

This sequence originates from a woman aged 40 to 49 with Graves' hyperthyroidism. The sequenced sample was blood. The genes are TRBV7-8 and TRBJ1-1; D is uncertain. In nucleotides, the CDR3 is TGTGCCAGCAGCTTATTGGGAAACCTGAACACTGAAGCTTTCTTT. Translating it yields CASSLLGNLNTEAFF.